These 5 T cell receptor beta chains came from one sample sequenced in a study of shared clonotypes between healthy human individuals. Only in-frame clones appear in the TCRdb table, and some are missing; sequencing was by immunoSEQ multiplex PCR. The table records 550,000 to 850,000 clones, 72% of them present only once. Sequences were obtained from memory CD4+ T cells sorted from blood. Documented subset: CD45RA-negative fraction. The source of these receptors is a woman younger than 45 in good health.

This chain uses TRBV7-2 with TRBJ2-5; no reliable D call. V lost 2 bases to trimming and J lost 1 base, with 5 bases between them. The V gene's germline CDR1 is SGHTA and CDR2 FQGNSA. This CDR3 contains 13 residues. CDR3 in DNA: TGTGCCAGCAGCTTATTAGTCCAAGAGACCCAGTACTTC. Translation: CASSLLVQETQYF.

The chain is built from TRBV7-9 and TRBJ1-6; TRBD1 aligns across 7 bases. V dropped 5 bases and J dropped 4; count of bases not matched to a gene: 5. This CDR3 is 15 amino acids long. In germline, CDR1 is SEHNR, CDR2 FQNEAQ (reference sequence). The CDR3 region has the DNA TGTGCCAGCAGCCAATGGACAGGTTATAATTCACCCCTCCACTTT. Residues: CASSQWTGYNSPLHF.

The chain joins TRBV7-9 to TRBJ2-3; D unresolved. This CDR3 spans 13 amino acids. V dropped 5 bases and J dropped 0 bases, with 6 bases sitting between them. CDR1 and CDR2 (germline): SEHNR, FQNEAQ (reference sequence). CDR3 amino acids: CASSQGSTDTQYF. In DNA, the CDR3 is TGTGCCAGCAGCCAAGGGAGCACAGATACGCAGTATTTT.

This rearrangement joins TRBV25-1 to TRBJ2-1, with 11 bases fitting TRBD2. This CDR3 is built from 18 residues. The V segment lost 4 bases and the J segment 7 bases; nucleotides outside the gene matches: 15. Germline CDR1 and CDR2: MGHDK and SYGVNS. The CDR3 nucleotides read TGTGCCAGCAGTGGGCTTCTAGCGGGAGGACTGTCTGTAAATGAGCAGTTCTTC. The encoded protein is CASSGLLAGGLSVNEQFF.

The genes are TRBV5-1 and TRBJ2-2; D is undetermined. The ends were cut back, 0 bases at V and 7 bases at J, with 7 bases in the middle. Germline V CDR1 and CDR2: SGHRS, YFSETQ. The CDR3 has 13 amino acids. The CDR3 bases are TGCGCCAGCAGCTTGGAGTTTAGCGGGGAGCTGTTTTTT. Translating it yields CASSLEFSGELFF.